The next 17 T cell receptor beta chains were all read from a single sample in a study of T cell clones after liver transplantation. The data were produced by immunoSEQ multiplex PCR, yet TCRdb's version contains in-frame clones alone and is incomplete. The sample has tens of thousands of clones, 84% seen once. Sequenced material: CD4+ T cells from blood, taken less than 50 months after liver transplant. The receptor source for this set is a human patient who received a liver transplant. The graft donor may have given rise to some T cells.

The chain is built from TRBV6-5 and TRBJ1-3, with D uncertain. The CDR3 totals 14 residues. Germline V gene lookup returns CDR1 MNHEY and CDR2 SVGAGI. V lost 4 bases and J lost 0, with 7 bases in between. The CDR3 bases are TGTGCCAGCAGTTCCACGGTCTCTGGAAACACCATATATTTT. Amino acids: CASSSTVSGNTIYF.

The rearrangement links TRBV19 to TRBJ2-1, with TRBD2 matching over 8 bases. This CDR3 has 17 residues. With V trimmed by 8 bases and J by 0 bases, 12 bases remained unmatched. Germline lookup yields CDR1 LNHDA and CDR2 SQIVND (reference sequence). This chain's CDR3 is CASGGTSGSSSYNEQFF. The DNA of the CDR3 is TGTGCCAGTGGGGGCACTAGCGGATCTTCCTCCTACAATGAGCAGTTCTTC.

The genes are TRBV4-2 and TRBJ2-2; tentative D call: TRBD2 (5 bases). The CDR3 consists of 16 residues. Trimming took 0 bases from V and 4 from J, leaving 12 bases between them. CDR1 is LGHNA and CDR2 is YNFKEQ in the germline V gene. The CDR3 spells CASSQDSGGRTGELFF. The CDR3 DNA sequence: TGTGCCAGCAGCCAAGATTCTGGAGGTCGCACCGGGGAGCTGTTTTTT.

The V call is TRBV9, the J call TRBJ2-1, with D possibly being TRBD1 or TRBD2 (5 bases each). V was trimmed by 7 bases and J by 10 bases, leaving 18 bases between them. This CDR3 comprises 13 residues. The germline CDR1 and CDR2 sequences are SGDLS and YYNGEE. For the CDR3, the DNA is TGTGCCAGCTCCAGAAGTGAGGGGCGCGAGCAGTTCTTC. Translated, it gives CASSRSEGREQFF.

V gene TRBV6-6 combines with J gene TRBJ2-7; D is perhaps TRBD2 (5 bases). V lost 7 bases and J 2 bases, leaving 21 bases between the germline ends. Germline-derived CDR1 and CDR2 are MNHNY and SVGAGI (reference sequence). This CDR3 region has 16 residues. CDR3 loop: CASTLDRDGNPYEQYF. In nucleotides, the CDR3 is TGTGCCAGCACCCTCGACCGAGACGGGAACCCCTACGAGCAGTACTTC.

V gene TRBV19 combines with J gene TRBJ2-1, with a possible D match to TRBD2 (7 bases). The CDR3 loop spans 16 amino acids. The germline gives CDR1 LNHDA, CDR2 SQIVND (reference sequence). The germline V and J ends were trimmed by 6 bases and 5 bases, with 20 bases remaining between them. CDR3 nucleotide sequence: TGTGCCAGTAGCCCCCCCCGGGGGGACACACACAATGAGCAGTTCTTC. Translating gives CASSPPRGDTHNEQFF.

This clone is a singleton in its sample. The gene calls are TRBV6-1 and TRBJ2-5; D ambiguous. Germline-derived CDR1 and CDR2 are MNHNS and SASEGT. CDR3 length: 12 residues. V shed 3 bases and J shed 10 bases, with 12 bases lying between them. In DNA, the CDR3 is TGTGCCAGCAGTGAGGCCGGCGATGACCAGTACTTC. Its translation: CASSEAGDDQYF.

CDR3 DNA: TGTGCCAGTAGTATAGATCCAGGGGTCCATACGCAGTATTTT. It is translated as CASSIDPGVHTQYF. V gene TRBV19 combines with J gene TRBJ2-3; the D gene is possibly TRBD1 (6 bases). In germline, CDR1 is LNHDA, CDR2 SQIVND (reference sequence). Trimming stripped 0 bases from V and 7 bases from J, with 11 bases between. The CDR3 sequence is 14 residues long. Drawing the rest from reference TRBV19 and TRBJ2-3, the complete variable domain is DGGITQSPKYLFRKEGQNVTLSCEQNLNHDAMYWYRQDPGQGLRLIYYSQIVNDFQKGDIAEGYSVSREKKESFPLTVTSAQKNPTAFYLCASSIDPGVHTQYFGPGTRLTVL.

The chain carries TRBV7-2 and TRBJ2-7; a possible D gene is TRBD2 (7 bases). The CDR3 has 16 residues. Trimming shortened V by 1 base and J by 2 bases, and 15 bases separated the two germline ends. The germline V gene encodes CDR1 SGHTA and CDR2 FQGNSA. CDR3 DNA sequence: TGTGCCAGCAGCTTAGAGGGGGGGCAGGGTGCCTACGAGCAGTACTTC. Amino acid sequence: CASSLEGGQGAYEQYF.

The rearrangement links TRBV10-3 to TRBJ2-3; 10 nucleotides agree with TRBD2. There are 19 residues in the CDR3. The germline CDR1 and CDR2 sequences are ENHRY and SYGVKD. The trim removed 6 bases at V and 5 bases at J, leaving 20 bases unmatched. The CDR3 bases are TGTGCCATCAGATCCGTAGGGGCAGGGGCCAGACTAGCGGGAGATACGCAGTATTTT. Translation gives CAIRSVGAGARLAGDTQYF.

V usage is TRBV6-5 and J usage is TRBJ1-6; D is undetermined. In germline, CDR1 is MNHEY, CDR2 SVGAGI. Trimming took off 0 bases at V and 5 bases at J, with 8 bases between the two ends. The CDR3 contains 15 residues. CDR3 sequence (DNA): TGTGCCAGCAGTTACTCGACCGTAAATAATTCACCCCTCCACTTT. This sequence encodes CASSYSTVNNSPLHF.

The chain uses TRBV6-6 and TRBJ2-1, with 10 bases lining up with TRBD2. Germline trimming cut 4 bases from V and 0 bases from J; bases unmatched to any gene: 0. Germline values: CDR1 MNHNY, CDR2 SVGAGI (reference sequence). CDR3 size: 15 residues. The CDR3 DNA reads TGTGCCAGCAGTTGGACTAGCGGCTCCTACAATGAGCAGTTCTTC. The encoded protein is CASSWTSGSYNEQFF.

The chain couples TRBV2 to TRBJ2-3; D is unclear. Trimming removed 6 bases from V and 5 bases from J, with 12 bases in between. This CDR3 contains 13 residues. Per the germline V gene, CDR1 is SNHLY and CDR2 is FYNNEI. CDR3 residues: CASSPDLGDTQYF. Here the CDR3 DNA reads TGTGCCAGCAGCCCGGACCTGGGAGATACGCAGTATTTT.

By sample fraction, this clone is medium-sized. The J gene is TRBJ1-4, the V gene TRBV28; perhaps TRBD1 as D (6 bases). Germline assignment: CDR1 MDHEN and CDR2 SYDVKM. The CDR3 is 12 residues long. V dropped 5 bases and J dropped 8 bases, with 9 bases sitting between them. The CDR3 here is CASSLRGEKLFF. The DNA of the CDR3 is TGTGCCAGCAGTCTTAGGGGGGAAAAACTGTTTTTT.

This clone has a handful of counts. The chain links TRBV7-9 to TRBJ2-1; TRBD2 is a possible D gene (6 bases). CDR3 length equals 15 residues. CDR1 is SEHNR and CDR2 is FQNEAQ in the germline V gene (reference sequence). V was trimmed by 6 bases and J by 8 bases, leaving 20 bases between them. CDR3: CASSPGLPGMHEQFF. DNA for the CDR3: TGTGCCAGCAGTCCAGGACTACCGGGTATGCATGAGCAGTTCTTC.

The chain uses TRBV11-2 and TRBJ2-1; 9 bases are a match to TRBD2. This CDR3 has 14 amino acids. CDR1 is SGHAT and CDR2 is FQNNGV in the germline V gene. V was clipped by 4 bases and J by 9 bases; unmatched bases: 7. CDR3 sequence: CASSYQREVGEQFF. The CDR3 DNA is TGTGCCAGCAGCTATCAGCGGGAGGTGGGTGAGCAGTTCTTC.

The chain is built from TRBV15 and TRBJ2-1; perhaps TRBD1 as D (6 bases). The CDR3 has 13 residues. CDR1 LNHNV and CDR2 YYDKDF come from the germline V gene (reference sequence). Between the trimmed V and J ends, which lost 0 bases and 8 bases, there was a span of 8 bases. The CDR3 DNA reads TGTGCCACCAGCAGAGAGGGGGCGTATGAGCAGTTCTTC. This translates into CATSREGAYEQFF.